Sequencing of this T cell receptor beta chain was carried out in a study of T cells expressing NK-cell markers. At the level of the study: According to the study, TCR beta repertoires originated from sorted CD3+CD56+NKG2C+, CD3+CD56+NKG2C- and CD3+CD56-NKG2C+ T cells. The eight sequenced donors comprised seven who were HCMV-seropositive and one who was seronegative.

TCRdb re-called the 5' RACE reads and gives one entry per CDR3 protein, without DNA. Its clone listing holds 300,000 to 450,000 distinct CDR3 sequences. General study results and limits: Uncertainty persisted over the HCMV specificity of expanded NKG2C+ T cell clones. The CD3+CD56-NKG2C+ fraction was also led by these clonotypes in a few donors.

With respect to this clonotype: Its antigen is as yet unknown.

The germline V gene encodes CDR1 MNHEY and CDR2 SVGAGI. The CDR3 is 15 residues long. Sequenced input: blood T cells: a sorted CD56 or NKG2C T cell subset, CD4+ or CD8+ T cells, or bulk PBMC T cells (not recorded which). This sequence joins TRBV6-5 and TRBJ2-2; without DNA, the TCRdb call of TRBD1 cannot be checked. The TCR was taken from a man aged 18-69 years in good health. CDR3 residues: CASRAGTGFNGELFF.